One and the same sample provided the 25 T cell receptor beta chains below, sequenced in a study of blood T cell repertoires in COVID-19. The method was immunoSEQ multiplex PCR; TCRdb's version includes in-frame clones alone and lacks a portion of them. The sample lists about 180,000 clones, roughly 85% seen once, with about a tenth in the top ten. The specimen was peripheral blood. Source of these receptors: a human donor with active or convalescent COVID-19. The donor label of this sample is uncertain.

The rearrangement uses TRBV6-2 or TRBV6-3 and TRBJ2-3; TRBD2 matches 16 bases. The CDR3 consists of 16 residues. CDR1 and CDR2 (germline): MNHEY, SVGEGT. V lost 0 bases to trimming and J lost 11 bases; unmatched junction nucleotides: 5. As DNA, the CDR3 is TGTGCCAGCAGTTACTCAACCGGGACTAGCGGGGGGGTGCAGTATTTT. It codes for CASSYSTGTSGGVQYF.

J is TRBJ2-7 and V is TRBV6-5; TRBD1 agrees at 7 bases. This CDR3 spans 16 amino acids. V was clipped by 4 bases and J by 1 base; unmatched bases: 10. Germline assignment: CDR1 MNHEY and CDR2 SVGAGI. Here the CDR3 reads CASSSSLGTVSYEQYF. The CDR3 coding sequence is TGTGCCAGCAGTTCCTCCCTTGGGACAGTTTCCTACGAGCAGTACTTC.

The genes are TRBV7-7 and TRBJ2-7; TRBD1 is a possible D gene (5 bases). The V and J ends lost 1 base and 2 bases respectively, with 9 bases between them. The CDR3 runs to 14 residues. In germline, CDR1 is SSHAT, CDR2 FNYEAQ (reference sequence). This CDR3 reads CASSLGDSTYEQYF. Written as DNA, the CDR3 is TGTGCCAGCAGCTTAGGCGACAGCACCTACGAGCAGTACTTC.

This clone was detected only a few times. CDR3 in amino acids: CASSQVEGYNSPLHF. In DNA form, the CDR3 reads TGCGCCAGCAGCCAAGTAGAGGGATATAATTCACCCCTCCACTTT. The chain employs TRBV4-1 and TRBJ1-6; D gene uncertain. CDR3 length: 15 amino acids. Trimming shortened V by 1 base and J by 4 bases, and 8 bases separated the two germline ends. Germline CDR1 reads MGHRA; CDR2 reads YSYEKL.

V and J are TRBV4-3 and TRBJ2-7, with 8 nucleotides matching TRBD1. After removal of 1 base from V and 3 bases from J, the junction contained 8 bases not matched to a gene. Germline V gives CDR1 LGHNA, CDR2 YSLEER. The CDR3 has 16 amino acids. The CDR3 nucleotides read TGCGCCAGCAGCCAAGCCGGGCAGGGGGCGGGCTACGAGCAGTACTTC. Protein product: CASSQAGQGAGYEQYF.

The chain recombines TRBV7-9 with TRBJ1-2, with D possibly TRBD1 on 6 matching bases. Trimming stripped 4 bases from V and 5 bases from J, with 20 bases between. The CDR3 length is 16 residues. CDR1 is SEHNR, CDR2 FQNEAQ, per germline (reference sequence). CDR3 coding DNA: TGTGCCAGCAGCTCGACAGGTACCCTTGGCCTATATGGCTACACCTTC. Translating gives CASSSTGTLGLYGYTF.

The V and J genes are TRBV29-1 and TRBJ2-2; 7 positions agree with TRBD1. There are 15 residues in the CDR3. The germline V gene has CDR1 SQVTM and CDR2 ANQGSEA. J gave up 2 bases and V 5 bases, and 8 bases lay outside the gene matches. The CDR3 protein is CSVSLDRPNTGELFF. CDR3 DNA: TGCAGCGTTAGCCTGGACAGGCCCAACACCGGGGAGCTGTTTTTT.

This rearrangement joins TRBV2 to TRBJ2-3, with 12 bases fitting TRBD2. Germline CDR1 and CDR2: SNHLY and FYNNEI. CDR3 length: 16 amino acids. After removal of 6 bases from V and 8 bases from J, the junction contained 12 bases not matched to a gene. The CDR3: CASSGMTSGRQGTQYF. CDR3 coding DNA: TGTGCCAGCAGCGGAATGACTAGCGGGAGACAAGGTACGCAGTATTTT.

CDR3 residues: CASTTAGNEQFF. In DNA form, the CDR3 reads TGTGCCAGCACGACAGCGGGCAATGAGCAGTTCTTC. This chain connects TRBV14 to TRBJ2-1, with a weak D call TRBD2 (6 bases). The CDR3 is 12 residues long. Germline V gives CDR1 SGHDN, CDR2 FVKESK. The V gene lost 7 bases and the J gene lost 6 bases, with 10 bases spanning the gap.

This clone was seen just once. The chain employs TRBV5-1 and TRBJ1-1; no clear D. The CDR3 has 16 amino acids. Trimming shortened V by 0 bases and J by 3 bases, and 15 bases separated the two germline ends. The germline V gene has CDR1 SGHRS and CDR2 YFSETQ. The CDR3: CASSLGFGLSDTEAFF. The CDR3 bases are TGCGCCAGCAGCTTGGGGTTCGGACTCAGCGACACTGAAGCTTTCTTT.

The rearrangement uses TRBV5-1 and TRBJ2-7; TRBD2 might be the D (6 bases). CDR1 SGHRS and CDR2 YFSETQ come from the germline V gene. V was clipped by 0 bases and J by 0 bases, with 10 bases between them. The CDR3 spans 15 residues. CDR3 in amino acids: CASSLGAGPSYEQYF. As DNA, the CDR3 is TGCGCCAGCAGCTTGGGAGCGGGCCCCTCCTACGAGCAGTACTTC.

The chain joins TRBV27 to TRBJ2-5, with 8 bases that match TRBD2. This CDR3 contains 17 residues. J was trimmed by 3 bases and V by 1 base; bases with no gene match: 10. Germline values: CDR1 MNHEY, CDR2 SMNVEV (reference sequence). CDR3 sequence (DNA): TGTGCCAGCAGTTTATATTGGTCCGGGGGGGGAGAAGAGACCCAGTACTTC. Protein: CASSLYWSGGGEETQYF.

The gene calls are TRBV24-1 and TRBJ2-5; D is ambiguous. The CDR3 runs to 14 residues. Trimming stripped 5 bases from V and 2 bases from J, with 11 bases between. Germline V gives CDR1 KGHDR, CDR2 SFDVKD. CDR3 sequence reads: CATSGIQAQETQYF. The CDR3 bases are TGTGCCACCAGTGGGATACAAGCGCAAGAGACCCAGTACTTC.

The J gene is TRBJ1-6, the V gene TRBV28; 7 nucleotides match TRBD1. V trimming: 5 bases; J trimming: 13 bases; junction bases outside the gene matches: 11. CDR1 is MDHEN, CDR2 SYDVKM, per germline. The CDR3 consists of 14 residues. The CDR3 DNA reads TGTGCCAGCAGTCCCGACAGGGCCCTATCTCCCCTCCACTTT. It specifies CASSPDRALSPLHF.

In regard to this clone: The sample has other DNA sequences that encode this CDR3 too. The chain employs TRBV7-9 and TRBJ2-7; the match to TRBD2 covers 7 bases. CDR1 SEHNR and CDR2 FQNEAQ come from the germline V gene (reference sequence). The CDR3 is 15 amino acids. Trimming took 1 base from V and 0 from J; bases not matched to a gene: 3. The CDR3 DNA sequence: TGTGCCAGCAGCTTAGTGGGAGGGAGCTCCTACGAGCAGTACTTC. Its translation: CASSLVGGSSYEQYF.

CDR3 nucleotides: TGTGCCAGCAGACCCTTTGAGCGGGGGTCCTCCCAAGAGACCCAGTACTTC. Translation gives CASRPFERGSSQETQYF. The rearrangement joins TRBV7-9 to TRBJ2-5; 8 positions match TRBD2. The germline gives CDR1 SEHNR, CDR2 FQNEAQ (reference sequence). The CDR3 runs 17 residues. J lost 1 base, V lost 6 bases, and 13 bases had no gene match.

The chain is built from TRBV29-1 and TRBJ2-5; a possible D gene is TRBD2 (5 bases). The CDR3 runs to 11 residues. The germline gives CDR1 SQVTM, CDR2 ANQGSEA. V gave up 4 bases and J gave up 4 bases, with 7 bases separating them. CDR3 bases: TGCAGCGTTGGCGGGTCAGAGACCCAGTACTTC. This codes for CSVGGSETQYF.

V is TRBV6-2 or TRBV6-3 and J is TRBJ1-2; tentative D call: TRBD1 (5 bases). The CDR3 has 15 residues. Germline CDR1 MNHEY, CDR2 SVGEGT. V gave up 2 bases and J gave up 4 bases, with 14 bases separating them. The CDR3 DNA reads as TGTGCCAGCAGTTACCCCTTTCGGGGGATCTATGGCTACACCTTC. Protein sequence: CASSYPFRGIYGYTF.

V usage is TRBV7-2 and J usage is TRBJ1-4, with TRBD1 matching over 10 bases. V was clipped by 4 bases and J by 5 bases; unmatched bases: 4. Germline CDR1 reads SGHTA; CDR2 reads FQGNSA. The CDR3 has 15 amino acids. Written as DNA, the CDR3 is TGTGCCAGCAGCTCGGACAGGGGGTCCAATGAAAAACTGTTTTTT. Its protein is CASSSDRGSNEKLFF.

This clone was counted a few times. CDR3 residues: CAGGQGRFGTQYF. The CDR3 DNA reads TGTGCCGGGGGACAGGGGCGTTTTGGTACGCAGTATTTT. This chain joins TRBV21-1 and TRBJ2-3; the tabulated D call, TRBD1, remains unverified against the DNA. TRBV21-1 is shown as a pseudogene. The CDR3 length is 13 residues.

J is TRBJ1-5 and V is TRBV6-5; no clear D gene. Between the trimmed V and J ends, which lost 5 bases and 1 base, there was a span of 6 bases. This CDR3 is 13 amino acids long. Per the germline V gene, CDR1 is MNHEY and CDR2 is SVGAGI. The DNA of the CDR3 is TGTGCCAGCAGTAGGGAGAGCAATCAGCCCCAGCATTTT. It specifies CASSRESNQPQHF.

The V call is TRBV6-5, the J call TRBJ1-1, with unresolved D. Per the germline V gene, CDR1 is MNHEY and CDR2 is SVGAGI. The CDR3 has 13 amino acids. The ends were cut back, 6 bases at V and 2 bases at J, with 10 bases in the middle. CDR3 region: CASSPSGNTEAFF. DNA of the CDR3: TGTGCCAGCAGCCCGTCGGGAAACACTGAAGCTTTCTTT.

The chain joins TRBV18 to TRBJ2-4; the match to TRBD2 covers 7 bases. In germline, CDR1 is KGHSH, CDR2 LQKENI. Trimming at V came to 0 bases and at J to 10 bases, leaving 3 bases not matched to a gene. This CDR3 contains 13 residues. The CDR3 loop reads CASSPPQGGIQYF. DNA of the CDR3: TGTGCCAGCTCACCACCGCAGGGAGGGATTCAGTACTTC.

The chain carries TRBV6-6 and TRBJ2-1, with TRBD2 identical over 12 bases. In germline, CDR1 is MNHNY, CDR2 SVGAGI (reference sequence). The CDR3 sequence is 16 residues long. V gave up 4 bases and J gave up 7 bases; unmatched junction bases: 8. The CDR3 reads CASSSPSGGAGNEQFF. In DNA, the CDR3 is TGTGCCAGCAGTTCACCTAGCGGGGGGGCCGGGAATGAGCAGTTCTTC.

In its sample, this clone was seen once. The V and J genes are TRBV9 and TRBJ1-5, with D unresolved. This CDR3 comprises 17 residues. V was clipped by 0 bases and J by 0 bases, with 13 bases between them. Looked up from germline, CDR1 is SGDLS and CDR2 is YYNGEE. The CDR3 DNA sequence: TGTGCCAGCAGCGTAGATGACAAACCTAATAGCAATCAGCCCCAGCATTTT. It yields the protein CASSVDDKPNSNQPQHF.